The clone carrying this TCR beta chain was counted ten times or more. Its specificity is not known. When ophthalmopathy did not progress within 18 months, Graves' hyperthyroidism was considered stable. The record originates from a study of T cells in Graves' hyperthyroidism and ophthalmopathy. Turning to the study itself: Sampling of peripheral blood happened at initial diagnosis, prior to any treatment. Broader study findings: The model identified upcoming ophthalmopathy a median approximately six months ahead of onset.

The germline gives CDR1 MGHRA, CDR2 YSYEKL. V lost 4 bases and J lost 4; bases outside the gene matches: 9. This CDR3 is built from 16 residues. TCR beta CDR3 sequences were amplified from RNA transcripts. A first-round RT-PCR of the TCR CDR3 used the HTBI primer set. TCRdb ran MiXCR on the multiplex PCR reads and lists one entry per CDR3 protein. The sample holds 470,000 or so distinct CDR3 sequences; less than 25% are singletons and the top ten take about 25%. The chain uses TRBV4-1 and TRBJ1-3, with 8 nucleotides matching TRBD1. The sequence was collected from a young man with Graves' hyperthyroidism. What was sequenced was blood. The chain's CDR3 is CASSPRTGRDGNTIYF. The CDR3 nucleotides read TGCGCCAGCAGCCCACGGACAGGGAGGGACGGAAACACCATATATTTT.